This entry concerns a single TCR beta chain. The data belong to a study of blood T cell repertoires in COVID-19. Individuals aged 18 to 89 years were recruited from fewer than 25 US areas. TCRdb keeps only in-frame clones here, not all; method: immunoSEQ multiplex PCR. The sample consists of hundreds of thousands of clones, 75% to 90% of them appearing once. The CDR3 is 16 amino acids. The V gene end was trimmed by 6 bases and the J gene end by 6 bases; junction bases not matched to a gene: 11. CDR1 and CDR2 (germline): KGHSH, LQKENI. The chain employs TRBV18 and TRBJ1-6; 7 nucleotides line up with TRBD1. This TCR was sampled from a man aged 30-40 years who had recovered from COVID-19. The specimen was PBMCs or T cells enriched from blood (not recorded which). The DNA for the CDR3 is TGTGCCAGCTCCCCCTTCGGACAGGCCAGTAATTCACCCCTCCACTTT. It specifies CASSPFGQASNSPLHF.